These 24 T cell receptor beta chains came from one sample sequenced in a study of cytomegalovirus exposure and HLA in healthy donors. With 60 Vbeta and 13 Jbeta primers, the PCR was carried out. The method was immunoSEQ multiplex PCR; TCRdb's version includes in-frame clones alone and lacks a portion of them. Of under 200,000 clones in the sample, 80% were seen once. Sequenced input: PBMCs. These receptors were collected from a woman in her 50s in good health and CMV-seropositive.

This clone was observed a few times. CDR3 coding DNA: TGTGCCAGCAGATCCTCTACAGGGGGCCTATCACCCCTCCACTTT. Translation gives CASRSSTGGLSPLHF. V and J are TRBV2 and TRBJ1-6; 9 bases fit TRBD1. This CDR3 has 15 residues. The V gene end was trimmed by 6 bases and the J gene end by 10 bases; junction bases not matched to a gene: 10. Germline CDR1 reads SNHLY; CDR2 reads FYNNEI.

This clone was recorded once. This sequence joins TRBV25-1 and TRBJ2-5; 12 positions agree with TRBD1. In germline, CDR1 is MGHDK, CDR2 SYGVNS. There are 15 residues in the CDR3. Unmatched junction bases numbered 4, after V lost 3 bases and J lost 5 bases. The CDR3 region has the DNA TGTGCCAGCAGTGATGGGGACAGGGGGCGGGAGACCCAGTACTTC. It translates to CASSDGDRGRETQYF.

CDR3 region: CASSFSTSGIEAFF. The DNA of the CDR3 is TGTGCCAGCAGCTTTTCCACCTCAGGAATAGAAGCTTTCTTT. The chain couples TRBV7-9 to TRBJ1-1; no reliable D call. Trimming removed 3 bases at V and 8 bases at J, with 16 bases between. Germline CDR1 and CDR2: SEHNR and FQNEAQ (reference sequence). The CDR3 contains 14 residues. The full variable domain, its missing parts supplied by reference TRBV7-9 and TRBJ1-1, is DTGVSQNPRHKITKRGQNVTFRCDPISEHNRLYWYRQTLGQGPEFLTYFQNEAQLEKSRLLSDRFSAERPKGSFSTLEIQRTEQGDSAMYLCASSFSTSGIEAFFGQGTRLTVV.

The chain has TRBV27 and TRBJ2-7, with 9 bases identical to TRBD1. CDR3 length: 15 residues. J gave up 3 bases and V 5 bases, and 8 bases lay outside the gene matches. CDR1 is MNHEY, CDR2 SMNVEV, per germline (reference sequence). This chain's CDR3 is CASSRSGQGFYEQYF. CDR3 in DNA: TGTGCCAGCAGTCGCTCTGGACAGGGGTTCTACGAGCAGTACTTC.

This chain links TRBV15 with TRBJ1-5; D unresolved. The CDR3 extends over 12 amino acids. Trimming shortened V by 5 bases and J by 5 bases, and 7 bases separated the two germline ends. Germline V gene lookup returns CDR1 LNHNV and CDR2 YYDKDF (reference sequence). The chain's CDR3 is CATSGEYQPQHF. CDR3 coding DNA: TGTGCCACCAGCGGGGAGTATCAGCCCCAGCATTTT.

This clone has just one count. V usage is TRBV7-3 and J usage is TRBJ2-3, with a possible D match to TRBD2 (5 bases). CDR1 SGHTA and CDR2 FQGTGA come from the germline V gene. The CDR3 consists of 16 residues. V was trimmed by 5 bases and J by 1 base, leaving 16 bases between them. CDR3 sequence reads: CASSRFSPGGTDTQYF. CDR3 in DNA: TGTGCCAGCAGCCGGTTCTCTCCCGGGGGCACAGATACGCAGTATTTT.

The rearrangement uses TRBV7-9 and TRBJ2-2; no clear D. The CDR3 covers 16 residues. Per the germline V gene, CDR1 is SEHNR and CDR2 is FQNEAQ (reference sequence). The V end lost 5 bases, the J end lost 1 base, and 14 bases lay between the germline ends. The CDR3 DNA sequence: TGTGCCAGCAGCGCCCGCGTTGCTGGGAACACCGGGGAGCTGTTTTTT. Residues: CASSARVAGNTGELFF.

The chain links TRBV29-1 to TRBJ2-3; 9 bases align to TRBD1. Trimming took 6 bases from V and 3 from J; bases not matched to a gene: 4. Germline CDR1 reads SQVTM; CDR2 reads ANQGSEA. The CDR3 is made up of 13 amino acids. DNA for the CDR3: TGCAGCGTGGATGACAGGGGGACAGATACGCAGTATTTT. This translates into CSVDDRGTDTQYF.

This clone was picked up a small number of times. This chain joins TRBV7-8 and TRBJ2-7, with 13 bases that match TRBD2. Germline V gene lookup returns CDR1 SGHVS and CDR2 FQNEAQ. This CDR3 contains 17 residues. J lost 4 bases, V lost 1 base, and 7 bases had no gene match. CDR3 protein: CASSLGRGTSGKYEQYF. The DNA for the CDR3 is TGTGCCAGCAGCTTAGGTCGGGGGACTAGCGGGAAGTACGAGCAGTACTTC. The entire variable domain, with the rest obtained from reference TRBV7-8 and TRBJ2-7, is as follows: GAGVSQSPRYKVAKRGQDVALRCDPISGHVSLFWYQQALGQGPEFLTYFQNEAQLDKSGLPSDRFFAERPEGSVSTLKIQRTQQEDSAVYLCASSLGRGTSGKYEQYFGPGTRLTVT.

The V and J genes are TRBV27 and TRBJ2-7; TRBD2 might be the D (6 bases). This CDR3 is 13 amino acids long. V was trimmed by 6 bases and J by 3 bases, leaving 12 bases between them. CDR1 is MNHEY and CDR2 is SMNVEV in the germline V gene (reference sequence). CDR3: CASSPGRDYEQYF. The DNA for the CDR3 is TGTGCCAGCAGCCCGGGGCGGGACTACGAGCAGTACTTC.

The rearrangement joins TRBV19 to TRBJ2-3, with 7 positions matching TRBD1. Germline lookup yields CDR1 LNHDA and CDR2 SQIVND (reference sequence). The CDR3 consists of 15 residues. V was pared by 3 bases and J by 1 base, with 4 bases of the junction left unmatched. This chain's CDR3 is CASSIGDRRTDTQYF. DNA for the CDR3: TGTGCCAGTAGTATTGGGGACAGACGCACAGATACGCAGTATTTT. Full variable domain (rest looked up from reference TRBV19 and TRBJ2-3): DGGITQSPKYLFRKEGQNVTLSCEQNLNHDAMYWYRQDPGQGLRLIYYSQIVNDFQKGDIAEGYSVSREKKESFPLTVTSAQKNPTAFYLCASSIGDRRTDTQYFGPGTRLTVL.

The chain links TRBV18 to TRBJ2-7; a weak D match, TRBD2 (6 bases). Germline-derived CDR1 and CDR2 are KGHSH and LQKENI. V lost 4 bases to trimming and J lost 0 bases, with 7 bases between them. This CDR3 has 13 amino acids. For the CDR3, the DNA is TGTGCCAGCTCACGGGACTCCTCCTACGAGCAGTACTTC. This translates into CASSRDSSYEQYF.

This clone turned up a few times. The same CDR3 can be traced to other DNA sequences in this sample. The chain is built from TRBV6-1 and TRBJ1-5, with 9 bases identical to TRBD1. This CDR3 spans 14 amino acids. Trimming removed 5 bases from V and 4 bases from J; junction bases left unmatched: 3. Germline values: CDR1 MNHNS, CDR2 SASEGT. CDR3 region: CASSSGTGNQPQHF. In DNA, the CDR3 is TGTGCCAGCAGTTCCGGGACAGGGAATCAGCCCCAGCATTTT.

The J gene is TRBJ2-2, the V gene TRBV6-6; 8 nucleotides agree with TRBD1. This CDR3 contains 15 residues. The germline V gene encodes CDR1 MNHNY and CDR2 SVGAGI (reference sequence). V gave up 6 bases and J gave up 5 bases; unmatched junction bases: 8. This chain's CDR3 is CASRAGQALTGELFF. In nucleotides, the CDR3 is TGTGCCAGCAGGGCGGGACAGGCTTTGACCGGGGAGCTGTTTTTT.

This chain connects TRBV11-3 to TRBJ1-1; TRBD1 aligns across 11 bases. V dropped 4 bases and J dropped 1; count of bases not matched to a gene: 2. There are 15 residues in the CDR3. Germline CDR1 SGHNT, CDR2 YENEEA. CDR3 sequence: CASSSGQGENTEAFF. The CDR3 coding sequence is TGTGCCAGCAGCTCGGGACAGGGGGAGAACACTGAAGCTTTCTTT.

The chain is built from TRBV2 and TRBJ2-1; 8 bases line up with TRBD2. This CDR3 has 16 residues. After removal of 4 bases from V and 3 bases from J, the junction contained 8 bases not matched to a gene. Germline V gene data show CDR1 as SNHLY and CDR2 as FYNNEI. This CDR3 reads CASSGWGSGDYNEQFF. The CDR3 nucleotides read TGTGCCAGCAGTGGGTGGGGTAGCGGGGACTACAATGAGCAGTTCTTC. The full variable domain, completed using reference TRBV2 and TRBJ2-1, is EPEVTQTPSHQVTQMGQEVILRCVPISNHLYFYWYRQILGQKVEFLVSFYNNEISEKSEIFDDQFSVERPDGSNFTLKIRSTKLEDSAMYFCASSGWGSGDYNEQFFGPGTRLTVL.

The V call is TRBV6-5, the J call TRBJ1-1, with D possibly being TRBD1 (6 bases). Germline V lookup: CDR1 MNHEY, CDR2 SVGAGI. Trimming pared 5 bases from V and 8 bases from J, leaving 15 bases between. The CDR3 extends over 13 amino acids. CDR3 nucleotides: TGTGCCAGCAGTCGACAGGTCGAGGGGGAAGCTTTCTTT. Protein sequence: CASSRQVEGEAFF.

This chain joins TRBV12-2 and TRBJ1-1. TRBV12-2 is annotated as a pseudogene. CDR3 length equals 12 residues. In DNA, the CDR3 is TGTGCAAGTCGTAAGGCGGGCACTGAAGCTTTCTTT. Translation gives CASRKAGTEAFF.

This chain connects TRBV10-1 to TRBJ2-7, with 9 bases matching TRBD1. V lost 5 bases to trimming and J lost 6 bases; unmatched junction nucleotides: 11. CDR3 length equals 15 residues. Germline V gives CDR1 WNHNN, CDR2 SYGVQD (reference sequence). The CDR3 region has the DNA TGCGCCAGCAGTACTGACCCGACAGGGGGATGCGAGCAGTACTTC. Its protein is CASSTDPTGGCEQYF.

The rearrangement uses TRBV19 and TRBJ2-1; 13 bases are shared with TRBD2. The CDR3 totals 16 residues. Germline V gene sequence: CDR1 LNHDA, CDR2 SQIVND (reference sequence). Trimming at V came to 6 bases and at J to 4 bases, leaving 6 bases not matched to a gene. CDR3 DNA: TGTGCCAGTAGAAGAGGGACTAGCGGGGTTTACAATGAGCAGTTCTTC. The encoded protein is CASRRGTSGVYNEQFF.

The chain is built from TRBV7-2 and TRBJ1-5; D is unresolved. The germline V and J ends were trimmed by 0 bases and 2 bases, with 8 bases remaining between them. The CDR3 has 15 residues. Germline loops: CDR1 SGHTA, CDR2 FQGNSA. CDR3 bases: TGTGCCAGCAGCTTAGCGGGTGGAGGCAATCAGCCCCAGCATTTT. It specifies CASSLAGGGNQPQHF.

CDR3 DNA sequence: TGTGCCAGCAGCCCGGTTACAGGGGGCGCTTATCAGCCCCAGCATTTT. Protein product: CASSPVTGGAYQPQHF. The rearrangement joins TRBV28 to TRBJ1-5; 9 bases are shared with TRBD1. CDR1 is MDHEN and CDR2 is SYDVKM in the germline V gene. The CDR3 extends over 16 amino acids. Trimming at V came to 6 bases and at J to 5 bases, leaving 11 bases not matched to a gene.

This clone has a handful of counts. This sequence joins TRBV4-2 and TRBJ1-4, with 7 bases lining up with TRBD1. With V trimmed by 2 bases and J by 3 bases, 18 bases remained unmatched. This CDR3 has 20 residues. Germline CDR1 and CDR2: LGHNA and YNFKEQ. The CDR3 spells CASSQMSAGLNRGSNEKLFF. CDR3 coding DNA: TGTGCCAGCAGCCAAATGTCGGCGGGTCTTAACAGGGGTTCTAATGAAAAACTGTTTTTT.

The J gene is TRBJ2-7, the V gene TRBV6-1; D is perhaps TRBD2 (5 bases). V shed 7 bases and J shed 7 bases, with 11 bases lying between them. Germline loops: CDR1 MNHNS, CDR2 SASEGT. CDR3 length: 11 amino acids. The CDR3 DNA is TGTGCCAGCACCTATAGAGGGGAGCAGTACTTC. Protein product: CASTYRGEQYF.